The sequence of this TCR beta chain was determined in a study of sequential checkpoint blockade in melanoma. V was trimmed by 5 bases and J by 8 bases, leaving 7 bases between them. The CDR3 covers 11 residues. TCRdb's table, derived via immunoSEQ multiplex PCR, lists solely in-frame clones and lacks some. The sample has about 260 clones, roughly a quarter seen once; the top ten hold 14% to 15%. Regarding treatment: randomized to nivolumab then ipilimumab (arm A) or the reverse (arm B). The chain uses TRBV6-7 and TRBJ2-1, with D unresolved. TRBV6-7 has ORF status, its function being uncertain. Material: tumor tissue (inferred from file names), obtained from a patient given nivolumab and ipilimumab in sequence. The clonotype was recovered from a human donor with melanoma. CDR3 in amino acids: CASSPGHEQFF. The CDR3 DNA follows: TGTGCCAGCAGTCCTGGACATGAGCAGTTCTTC.